This paragraph reports one TCR beta chain. Antigen specificity is unknown. With a much larger clone just one base away, this may be a read error. This record belongs to a study of T cell repertoires in cytomegalovirus infection. As for the study in general: CMV infection plus the matching HLA type was flagged by public TCR beta signatures.

TCRdb recomputed calls from the reads with MiXCR, one row per CDR3 protein. Among more than 140,000 distinct CDR3 sequences, 5.5% to 7% were seen once, and the ten largest hold roughly 18%. In germline, CDR1 is SGHNT, CDR2 YENEEA. The CDR3 loop spans 15 amino acids. Regarding the study as a whole: CMV-specific HLA-C-restricted TCR beta clonotypes dominated the ex vivo response. Totalled public TCR beta family frequency picked out people who carried CMV plus the relevant HLA.

The sequencing sample was made of PBMCs. This chain links TRBV11-3 with TRBJ2-7; 8 bases agree with TRBD1. This TCR was sampled from a human donor in good health (CMV status not recorded). Some clones in this sample may be carry-over from other donors' samples. This CDR3 reads CVSSFRDRISYEQYF. CDR3 nucleotide sequence: TGTGTCAGCAGCTTCCGGGACAGGATAAGCTACGAGCAGTACTTC.